This T cell receptor beta chain was identified in a study of shared clonotypes between healthy human individuals. From germline, CDR1 is SGHTA and CDR2 FQGTGA. The CDR3 covers 14 residues. Trimming took 5 bases from V and 3 from J, leaving 11 bases between them. The repertoire was sequenced with immunoSEQ multiplex PCR; TCRdb's copy has only in-frame clones and lacks some. The sample has about 1.5 million clones; 95% to 99% are singletons. The sequence was obtained from a man aged 25-45 years in good health. The chain links TRBV7-3 to TRBJ2-1; D gene uncertain. The sequenced sample was naive CD4+ T cells sorted from blood. Subset: CD45RA+ positively selected. CDR3: CASSRDQYYNEQFF. DNA for the CDR3: TGTGCCAGCAGCCGAGACCAATACTACAATGAGCAGTTCTTC.